The clone carrying this TCR beta chain was counted once. The method was immunoSEQ multiplex PCR; TCRdb's version includes in-frame clones alone and lacks a portion of them. The data show tens of thousands of clones, with around 90% seen just once and 8% to 9.5% held by the top ten. The data originate from a study of T cell changes during pregnancy in multiple sclerosis. The CDR3 loop spans 12 amino acids. Per germline, CDR1 SGHTA and CDR2 FQGNSA. Trimming took off 5 bases at V and 2 bases at J, with 7 bases between the two ends. This TCR was sampled from a female donor in good health, enrolled as a control in a pregnancy study. Here the sequenced sample was peripheral blood, taken after pregnancy. The chain couples TRBV7-2 to TRBJ2-7; D remains ambiguous. In DNA, the CDR3 is TGTGCCAGCAGCCTAATCCCCTACGAGCAGTACTTC. Translation gives CASSLIPYEQYF.